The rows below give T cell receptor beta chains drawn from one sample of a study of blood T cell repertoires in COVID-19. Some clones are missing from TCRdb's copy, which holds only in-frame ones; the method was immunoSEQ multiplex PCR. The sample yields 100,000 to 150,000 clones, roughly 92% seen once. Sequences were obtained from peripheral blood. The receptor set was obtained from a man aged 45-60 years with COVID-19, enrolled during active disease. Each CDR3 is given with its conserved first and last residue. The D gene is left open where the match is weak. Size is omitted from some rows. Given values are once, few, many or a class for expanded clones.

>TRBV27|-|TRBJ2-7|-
TGTGCCAGCAGTTTTGGGCCGTCCTACGAGCAGTACTTC
CASSFGPSYEQYF
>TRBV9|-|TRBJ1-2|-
TGTGCCAGCAGCGTAGATTCTCGCCGAGCTAACTATGGCTACACCTTC
CASSVDSRRANYGYTF
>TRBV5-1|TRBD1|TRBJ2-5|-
TGCGCCAGCAGTTTTGGTAATAGACAGGGGGGGACCCAGTACTTC
CASSFGNRQGGTQYF
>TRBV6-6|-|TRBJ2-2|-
TGTGCCAGCAGAACCGGGGGTGGCGGGGAGCTGTTTTTT
CASRTGGGGELFF
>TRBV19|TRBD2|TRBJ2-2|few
TGTGCCAGTAGTATTCTTGGGAGGGCCGTAACCGGGGAGCTGTTTTTT
CASSILGRAVTGELFF
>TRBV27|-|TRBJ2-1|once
TGTGCCAGCAGTTATGGGACACCCTACAATGAGCAGTTCTTC
CASSYGTPYNEQFF
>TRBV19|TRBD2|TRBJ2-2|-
TGTGCCAGTAGCCCGGGAGGCGATAGAAGCGGGGAGCTGTTTTTT
CASSPGGDRSGELFF
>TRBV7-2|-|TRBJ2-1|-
TGTGCCAGCAGCCTTCGAGCGGACTACAATGAGCAGTTCTTC
CASSLRADYNEQFF
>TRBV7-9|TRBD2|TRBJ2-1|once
TGTGCCAGCAGCTTAAATGGACTAGCTTCGGAGCAGTTCTTC
CASSLNGLASEQFF
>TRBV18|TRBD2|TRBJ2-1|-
TGTGCCAGCTCTGTGGGACTAGCGGGAGTTTCCTACAATGAGCAGTTCTTC
CASSVGLAGVSYNEQFF
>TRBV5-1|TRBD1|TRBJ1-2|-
TGCGCCAGCAGCTTGGGACAGGGTGCCTATGGCTACACCTTC
CASSLGQGAYGYTF
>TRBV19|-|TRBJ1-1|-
TGTGCCAGTAGTATAAACCAGGGCGGAACTGAAGCTTTCTTT
CASSINQGGTEAFF
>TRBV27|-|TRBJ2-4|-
TGTGCCAGCAGGGCAGGCCAGTCGGCCAAAAACATTCAGTACTTC
CASRAGQSAKNIQYF
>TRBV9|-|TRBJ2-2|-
TGTGCCAGCAGCGTAGGGCCGGGGGAGGTCACCGGGGAGCTGTTTTTT
CASSVGPGEVTGELFF
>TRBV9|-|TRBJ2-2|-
TGTGCCAGCAGCCTAGGAGGGACCGGGGAGCTGTTTTTT
CASSLGGTGELFF
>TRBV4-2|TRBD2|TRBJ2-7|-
TGTGCCAGCAGCCAAGGACTAGCGGGAGCTTACGAGCAGTACTTC
CASSQGLAGAYEQYF
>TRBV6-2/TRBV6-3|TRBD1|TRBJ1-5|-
TGTGCCAGCAGTTACCGGGACAGCTTCAATCAGCCCCAGCATTTT
CASSYRDSFNQPQHF
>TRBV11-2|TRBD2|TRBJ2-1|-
TGTGCCAGCAGACGACCGGGAGGATCCTACAATGAGCAGTTCTTC
CASRRPGGSYNEQFF
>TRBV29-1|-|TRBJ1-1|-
TGCAGCGCCCTGGGCCGGATGAACACTGAAGCTTTCTTT
CSALGRMNTEAFF
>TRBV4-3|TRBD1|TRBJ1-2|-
TGCGCCAGCAGCCAAGAAAGACAGGGGGCGAATCATGGCTACACCTTC
CASSQERQGANHGYTF
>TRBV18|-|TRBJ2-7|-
TGTGCCAGCTCCCCCAACGGAGGGTTCACCTACGAGCAGTACTTC
CASSPNGGFTYEQYF
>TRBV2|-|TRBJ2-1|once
TGTGCCAGCAGTGAAGCCGCCTACAATGAGCAGTTCTTC
CASSEAAYNEQFF
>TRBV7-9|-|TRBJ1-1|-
TGTGCCAGCAGTTTAGGGGAGGGGATGAACACTGAAGCTTTCTTT
CASSLGEGMNTEAFF
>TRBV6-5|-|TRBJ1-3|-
TGTGCCAGCAGAACAGGGTCTGGAAACACCATATATTTT
CASRTGSGNTIYF
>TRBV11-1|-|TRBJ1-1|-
TGTGCCAGCAGCTTAGAGCGGGGGCTGACTGAAGCTTTCTTT
CASSLERGLTEAFF
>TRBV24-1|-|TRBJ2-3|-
TGTGCCACCAGTGAAACCCGACAGATCACAGATACGCAGTATTTT
CATSETRQITDTQYF
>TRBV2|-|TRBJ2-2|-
TGTGCCAGCAGTGGGGGGGACACCGGGGAGCTGTTTTTT
CASSGGDTGELFF
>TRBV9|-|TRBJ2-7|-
TGTGCCAGCAGCGCAAGCTTACAGACAACTCCTAACTACGAGCAGTACTTC
CASSASLQTTPNYEQYF
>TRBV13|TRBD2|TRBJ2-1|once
TGTGCCAGCAGCTTAGTTGCGGGAGGGCCGGGGGAGCAGTTCTTC
CASSLVAGGPGEQFF
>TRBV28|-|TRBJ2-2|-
TGTGCCAGCAACGTGCACCGGAGGACCGGGGAGCTGTTTTTT
CASNVHRRTGELFF
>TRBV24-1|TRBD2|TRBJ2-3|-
TGTGCCACTAGAGCGGGACTAGGAGGTATAGATACGCAGTATTTT
CATRAGLGGIDTQYF
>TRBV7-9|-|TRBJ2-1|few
TGTGCCAGCAGCTTTAGGGGTAATGAGCAGTTCTTC
CASSFRGNEQFF
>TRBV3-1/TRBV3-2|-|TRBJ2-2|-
TGTGCCAGCAGCCCCATGCCAGGGTCCGGGGAGCTGTTTTTT
CASSPMPGSGELFF
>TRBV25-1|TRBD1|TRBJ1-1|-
TGTGCCAGCAGTGGCTATGGGGACAGGGGTATCCTGAACACTGAAGCTTTCTTT
CASSGYGDRGILNTEAFF
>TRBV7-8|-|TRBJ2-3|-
TGTGCCAGCAGCCACCGCGGGAGCACAGATACGCAGTATTTT
CASSHRGSTDTQYF
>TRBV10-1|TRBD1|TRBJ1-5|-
TGCGCCACCACAGTGTCCGAGGACAGGGAGGGCAGCAATCAGCCCCAGCATTTT
CATTVSEDREGSNQPQHF
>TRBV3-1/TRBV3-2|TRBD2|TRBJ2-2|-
TGTGCCAGCAGCCTTTTAGCGGGAGGGCGCGCCGGGGAGCTGTTTTTT
CASSLLAGGRAGELFF
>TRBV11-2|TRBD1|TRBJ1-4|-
TGTGCCAGCAGCGCCCCGACAGGGGGTTTTGGGGAAAAACTGTTTTTT
CASSAPTGGFGEKLFF
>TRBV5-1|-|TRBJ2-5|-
TGCGCCAGCAGCTTGGGCGCGGGTACTTTACAAGAGACCCAGTACTTC
CASSLGAGTLQETQYF
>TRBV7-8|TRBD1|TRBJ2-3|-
TGTGCCAGCAGCGTCGAGGGGGCGCGTACAGATACGCAGTATTTT
CASSVEGARTDTQYF
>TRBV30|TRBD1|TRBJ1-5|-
TGTGCCTGGAGTGGACAGGGGGGCAATCAGCCCCAGCATTTT
CAWSGQGGNQPQHF
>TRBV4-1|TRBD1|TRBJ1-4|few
TGCGCCAGCAGCCCGGACAGGGCTAATGAAAAACTGTTTTTT
CASSPDRANEKLFF
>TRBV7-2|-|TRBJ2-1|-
TGTGCCAGCAGTTCGGGAGCCCCCTACTACAATGAGCAGTTCTTC
CASSSGAPYYNEQFF
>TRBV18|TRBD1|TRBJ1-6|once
TGTGCCAGCTCACCTTCAGGGGGTAATTCACCCCTCCACTTT
CASSPSGGNSPLHF
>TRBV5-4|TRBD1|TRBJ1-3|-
TGTGCCAGCAGCGCGGACAGGGGAAACACCATATATTTT
CASSADRGNTIYF
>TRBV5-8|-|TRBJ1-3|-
TGTGCCAGCAGCTTGGGATGGGACAACTCTGGAAACACCATATATTTT
CASSLGWDNSGNTIYF
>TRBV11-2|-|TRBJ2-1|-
TGTGCCAGCAGCTTAGAATTGGGAGGAGGAGGGTCGGATGAGCAGTTCTTC
CASSLELGGGGSDEQFF
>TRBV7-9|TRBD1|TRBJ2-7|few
TGTGCCAGCAGACCTACAGGGGAATACGAGCAGTACTTC
CASRPTGEYEQYF
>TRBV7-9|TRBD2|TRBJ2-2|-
TGTGCCAGCAGCCCAGCGGGAGGGGTCACCGGGGAGCTGTTTTTT
CASSPAGGVTGELFF
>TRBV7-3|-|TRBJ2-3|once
TGTGCCAGCAGCGAAGGGGTCGCAGATACGCAGTATTTT
CASSEGVADTQYF
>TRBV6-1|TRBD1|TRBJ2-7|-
TGTGCCAGCAGTGATCCCGGGACAGGGTCCTACGAGCAGTACTTC
CASSDPGTGSYEQYF
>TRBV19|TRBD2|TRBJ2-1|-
TGTGCCAGCAAAACTAGCGGGAGGGCCCGGTATGAGCAGTTCTTC
CASKTSGRARYEQFF
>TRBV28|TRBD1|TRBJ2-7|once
TGTGCCAGCAGACGACAGGGTAACTTTCCCGAGCAGTACTTC
CASRRQGNFPEQYF